These 20 T cell receptor beta chains share one sample of origin, sequenced in a study of beta chain features in type 1 diabetes. Regarding the study as a whole: Moderate yet significant TCRB CDR3 shortening was seen in Type 1 diabetes patients in all four CD4+ subsets.

These receptors have no identified antigens. As every portion of the isolated RNA was reverse transcribed, the sequencing read expressed TCRB transcripts. Assay: immunoSEQ multiplex PCR; the TCRdb copy retains only in-frame clones and omits some. The table has roughly 240,000 clones, roughly 25% seen once; the top ten hold about 0.012%. Specimen: naive CD4+ T cells from blood. These receptors all come from a woman aged 25 to 39 with type 1 diabetes.

This chain connects TRBV2 to TRBJ1-2; D perhaps matches TRBD1 (6 bases). The CDR3 sequence is 13 residues long. In germline, CDR1 is SNHLY, CDR2 FYNNEI. V was clipped by 2 bases and J by 4 bases, with 8 bases between them. For the CDR3, the DNA is TGTGCCAGCAGTGAAACAGGGATCTATGGCTACACCTTC. As protein: CASSETGIYGYTF.

The chain employs TRBV28 and TRBJ2-5, with 11 bases aligning to TRBD2. The CDR3 covers 15 residues. Trimming took 4 bases from V and 5 from J; bases not matched to a gene: 6. Germline V gene lookup returns CDR1 MDHEN and CDR2 SYDVKM. CDR3 in amino acids: CASSYRLAGGETQYF. Written as DNA, the CDR3 is TGTGCCAGCAGTTATCGGCTAGCGGGAGGTGAGACCCAGTACTTC.

This clone occurred a few times. This chain uses TRBV5-6 with TRBJ2-7, with 7 bases aligning to TRBD2. Looked up from germline, CDR1 is SGHDT and CDR2 is YYEEEE. This CDR3 has 13 residues. The trim removed 5 bases at V and 5 bases at J, leaving 7 bases unmatched. In nucleotides, the CDR3 is TGTGCCAGCAGTTGGGGGGGAGGGCACGAGCAGTACTTC. Residues: CASSWGGGHEQYF. Full variable domain (outside the CDR3, taken from reference TRBV5-6 and TRBJ2-7): DAGVTQSPTHLIKTRGQQVTLRCSPKSGHDTVSWYQQALGQGPQFIFQYYEEEERQRGNFPDRFSGHQFPNYSSELNVNALLLGDSALYLCASSWGGGHEQYFGPGTRLTVT.

The J gene is TRBJ2-4, the V gene TRBV30, with 8 bases matching TRBD2. J gave up 6 bases and V 5 bases, and 9 bases lay outside the gene matches. Germline-derived CDR1 and CDR2 are GTSNPN and SVGIG (reference sequence). CDR3 size: 14 residues. This CDR3 is CAWVPGGRGNIQYF. Here the CDR3 DNA reads TGTGCCTGGGTGCCGGGAGGGAGGGGAAACATTCAGTACTTC.

This clone has a handful of counts. This CDR3 is also generated by other DNA sequences in the sample. CDR3 region: CAWSHRGNQPQHF. In DNA form, the CDR3 reads TGTGCCTGGAGTCACAGGGGAAATCAGCCCCAGCATTTT. The chain joins TRBV30 to TRBJ1-5; 7 nucleotides match TRBD1. CDR3 size: 13 residues. CDR1 is GTSNPN, CDR2 SVGIG, per germline (reference sequence). Trimming at V came to 2 bases and at J to 4 bases, leaving 2 bases not matched to a gene.

This chain links TRBV28 with TRBJ2-7; D may be TRBD1 (6 bases). The CDR3 loop spans 17 amino acids. Looked up from germline, CDR1 is MDHEN and CDR2 is SYDVKM. V was cut by 3 bases and J by 4 bases, with 22 bases left in between. The CDR3 protein is CASSFWLRGFGAYEQYF. The DNA of the CDR3 is TGTGCCAGCAGTTTTTGGCTTAGGGGGTTCGGTGCTTACGAGCAGTACTTC.

V and J are TRBV9 and TRBJ2-5; 8 bases are a match to TRBD2. Germline CDR1 SGDLS, CDR2 YYNGEE. The CDR3 has 14 residues. V lost 6 bases and J lost 3; bases outside the gene matches: 7. The DNA for the CDR3 is TGTGCCAGCACGAAAGCGGGAGTCGAAGAGACCCAGTACTTC. As protein: CASTKAGVEETQYF.

The rearrangement uses TRBV5-1 and TRBJ2-1, with 8 bases lining up with TRBD2. The CDR3 sequence is 13 residues long. Germline CDR1 SGHRS, CDR2 YFSETQ. The trim removed 6 bases at V and 3 bases at J, leaving 2 bases unmatched. The CDR3 DNA reads as TGCGCCAGCATAGCGGGGAACTACAATGAGCAGTTCTTC. As protein: CASIAGNYNEQFF. The full variable domain, in which reference TRBV5-1 and TRBJ2-1 provide the parts outside the CDR3, is KAGVTQTPRYLIKTRGQQVTLSCSPISGHRSVSWYQQTPGQGLQFLFEYFSETQRNKGNFPGRFSGRQFSNSRSEMNVSTLELGDSALYLCASIAGNYNEQFFGPGTRLTVL.

This rearrangement joins TRBV7-3 to TRBJ2-3, with D maybe TRBD2 (5 bases). Trimming took 1 base from V and 4 from J, leaving 15 bases between them. Per germline, CDR1 SGHTA and CDR2 FQGTGA. This CDR3 has 16 residues. The CDR3 nucleotides read TGTGCCAGCAGCTTAATTAGGCTAGCTGGGGCAGATACGCAGTATTTT. Amino acids: CASSLIRLAGADTQYF.

This clone was detected once. The chain has TRBV11-2 and TRBJ2-1; 11 positions match TRBD2. The CDR3 loop spans 17 amino acids. CDR1 and CDR2 (germline): SGHAT, FQNNGV. The V segment lost 5 bases and the J segment 2 bases; nucleotides outside the gene matches: 8. CDR3 nucleotides: TGTGCCAGCAGCCGGAACCTACTAGCGGGAGCCTACAATGAGCAGTTCTTC. Encoded protein: CASSRNLLAGAYNEQFF.

This clone was detected a few times. This rearrangement joins TRBV7-2 to TRBJ2-3, with a weak D call TRBD2 (6 bases). The ends were cut back, 5 bases at V and 7 bases at J, with 16 bases in the middle. In germline, CDR1 is SGHTA, CDR2 FQGNSA. The CDR3 is made up of 14 amino acids. The CDR3: CASSPRGTENTQYF. CDR3 sequence (DNA): TGTGCCAGCAGCCCCCGGGGGACGGAAAATACGCAGTATTTT.

The sample holds a few counts of this clone. The gene calls are TRBV29-1 and TRBJ2-5; D unresolved. The germline CDR1 and CDR2 sequences are SQVTM and ANQGSEA. V was clipped by 7 bases and J by 2 bases, with 14 bases between them. The length of the CDR3 is 13 residues. Here the CDR3 reads CSGAPHTQETQYF. The CDR3, as DNA: TGCAGCGGGGCCCCTCATACTCAAGAGACCCAGTACTTC.

This clone was seen only a few times. V and J are TRBV15 and TRBJ2-7; a weak D match, TRBD1 (6 bases). Trimming removed 2 bases at V and 4 bases at J, with 15 bases between. There are 15 residues in the CDR3. Per the germline V gene, CDR1 is LNHNV and CDR2 is YYDKDF (reference sequence). CDR3 amino acids: CATSRPGALAYEQYF. The CDR3 DNA reads as TGTGCCACCAGCAGACCAGGGGCGCTAGCTTACGAGCAGTACTTC.

This sequence joins TRBV29-1 and TRBJ1-1, with D perhaps TRBD1 (5 bases). There are 12 residues in the CDR3. Trimming shortened V by 7 bases and J by 5 bases, and 14 bases separated the two germline ends. CDR1 is SQVTM and CDR2 is ANQGSEA in the germline V gene. As DNA, the CDR3 is TGCAGCGGAAAATACAGGAAGACTGAAGCTTTCTTT. It encodes CSGKYRKTEAFF.

V and J are TRBV4-2 and TRBJ1-1; tentatively, D is TRBD1 (5 bases). This CDR3 comprises 14 residues. The germline gives CDR1 LGHNA, CDR2 YNFKEQ. V lost 4 bases, J lost 4 bases, and 13 bases lay in between. CDR3 sequence reads: CASSPMTESTEAFF. CDR3 DNA sequence: TGTGCCAGCAGCCCAATGACAGAGAGCACTGAAGCTTTCTTT.

The chain is built from TRBV11-3 and TRBJ2-1, with 11 bases aligning to TRBD2. There are 16 residues in the CDR3. Per germline, CDR1 SGHNT and CDR2 YENEEA. V was pared by 0 bases and J by 10 bases, with 8 bases of the junction left unmatched. The CDR3 DNA reads TGTGCCAGCAGCTTAGATCTAGGTAGCGGGGGGGACGAGCAGTTCTTC. Its translation: CASSLDLGSGGDEQFF.

This clone was recorded a few times. The genes are TRBV7-3 and TRBJ2-1; 14 positions agree with TRBD2. Germline trimming cut 1 base from V and 12 bases from J; bases unmatched to any gene: 11. Germline V lookup: CDR1 SGHTA, CDR2 FQGTGA. The CDR3 sequence is 17 residues long. CDR3 amino acids: CASSLSGTSGSFHGQFF. CDR3 coding DNA: TGTGCCAGCAGCTTAAGTGGGACTAGCGGGAGTTTCCATGGGCAGTTCTTC.

The chain links TRBV19 to TRBJ2-7; 12 bases map to TRBD2. The V segment lost 6 bases and the J segment 7 bases; nucleotides outside the gene matches: 7. From germline, CDR1 is LNHDA and CDR2 SQIVND (reference sequence). This CDR3 comprises 14 residues. CDR3 DNA: TGTGCCAGTAGGATTACTAGCGGGAGGACAGAGCAGTACTTC. Protein sequence: CASRITSGRTEQYF.

The table lists this clone with a few counts. The chain couples TRBV18 to TRBJ1-1; the D gene is possibly TRBD1 (6 bases). The V end was cut by 0 bases, the J end by 3 bases, with 11 bases between. Germline-derived CDR1 and CDR2 are KGHSH and LQKENI. The CDR3 has 15 amino acids. CDR3 loop: CASSPPTGWDTEAFF. The CDR3 coding sequence is TGTGCCAGCTCACCACCAACAGGGTGGGACACTGAAGCTTTCTTT.

Only a few counts were recorded for this clone. This chain links TRBV1 with TRBJ2-3; TRBD2, the D gene given by the table, was not confirmed from the DNA. TRBV1 is labeled a pseudogene. The CDR3 extends over 15 amino acids. The CDR3 DNA follows: TGCACCAGCAGCCCAGAGCGGTCTGGCACAGATACGCAGTATTTT. Translated: CTSSPERSGTDTQYF.